These 14 T cell receptor beta chains were sequenced from one sample in a study of T cell responses to AZD1222 COVID-19 vaccine. Using immunoSEQ multiplex PCR, the repertoire was profiled, and TCRdb retains in-frame clones only, with some absent. Here the sample spans roughly 130,000 clones, 94% being singletons. The sample was peripheral blood, taken on day 0 of AZD1222 vaccination. These receptor sequences come from an adult in good health.

As DNA, the CDR3 is TGTGCCAGCAGCTTGGGTGGGACAGGGGCAGATACGCAGTATTTT. This encodes CASSLGGTGADTQYF. The chain couples TRBV5-5 to TRBJ2-3; 10 bases are a match to TRBD1. This CDR3 has 15 residues. Germline V gene data show CDR1 as SGHKS and CDR2 as YYEKEE (reference sequence). J was trimmed by 4 bases and V by 0 bases; bases with no gene match: 2.

The chain combines TRBV2 with TRBJ1-2, with TRBD1 as a possible D gene (5 bases). Trimming pared 5 bases from V and 5 bases from J, leaving 6 bases between. This CDR3 spans 11 amino acids. Germline CDR1 SNHLY, CDR2 FYNNEI. CDR3 sequence: CASSRQYGYTF. CDR3 DNA: TGTGCCAGCAGTCGACAGTATGGCTACACCTTC.

V gene TRBV7-9 combines with J gene TRBJ2-5; 10 bases line up with TRBD1. This CDR3 is built from 14 residues. The V segment lost 5 bases and the J segment 7 bases; nucleotides outside the gene matches: 7. Germline values: CDR1 SEHNR, CDR2 FQNEAQ (reference sequence). The CDR3 coding sequence is TGTGCCAGCAGCAGTGGGGACAGGGGATGGACCCAGTACTTC. This encodes CASSSGDRGWTQYF.

V gene TRBV4-3 combines with J gene TRBJ2-3; maybe TRBD1 (5 bases). The CDR3 sequence is 14 residues long. Germline CDR1 reads LGHNA; CDR2 reads YSLEER. Trimming shortened V by 0 bases and J by 3 bases, and 7 bases separated the two germline ends. Here the CDR3 reads CASSQDGATDTQYF. The CDR3 nucleotides are TGCGCCAGCAGCCAAGATGGGGCAACAGATACGCAGTATTTT.

The rearrangement links TRBV9 to TRBJ2-1, with D maybe TRBD1 (6 bases). From germline, CDR1 is SGDLS and CDR2 YYNGEE. This CDR3 is 14 amino acids long. Trimming stripped 3 bases from V and 2 bases from J, with 9 bases between. The CDR3 sequence: CASSGTAPYNEQFF. As DNA, the CDR3 is TGTGCCAGCAGCGGGACAGCACCCTACAATGAGCAGTTCTTC.

This chain's CDR3 is CASSSAVLAKNIQYF. The CDR3 DNA follows: TGTGCCAGCTCTTCTGCGGTACTAGCCAAAAACATTCAGTACTTC. The chain recombines TRBV6-5 with TRBJ2-4; D is unresolved. Germline CDR1 and CDR2: MNHEY and SVGAGI. Trimming removed 8 bases from V and 0 bases from J, with 14 bases in between. This CDR3 is 15 amino acids long.

This chain joins TRBV19 and TRBJ1-4; maybe TRBD1 (6 bases). Looked up from germline, CDR1 is LNHDA and CDR2 is SQIVND (reference sequence). Trimming pared 8 bases from V and 8 bases from J, leaving 12 bases between. The CDR3 spans 12 residues. CDR3 residues: CASGRGLEKLFF. The CDR3 DNA reads as TGTGCCAGTGGCAGGGGCCTCGAAAAACTGTTTTTT. The full variable domain, its missing parts supplied by reference TRBV19 and TRBJ1-4, is DGGITQSPKYLFRKEGQNVTLSCEQNLNHDAMYWYRQDPGQGLRLIYYSQIVNDFQKGDIAEGYSVSREKKESFPLTVTSAQKNPTAFYLCASGRGLEKLFFGSGTQLSVL.

This chain links TRBV27 with TRBJ1-1, with a tentative D call TRBD1 (6 bases). Trimming took off 6 bases at V and 2 bases at J, with 13 bases between the two ends. Per germline, CDR1 MNHEY and CDR2 SMNVEV (reference sequence). The CDR3 loop spans 14 amino acids. The CDR3 DNA is TGTGCCAGCAGAATCTTGGGGGCCAACACTGAAGCTTTCTTT. Translating gives CASRILGANTEAFF.

CDR3 residues: CASSTRDRGLNQPQHF. For the CDR3, the DNA is TGTGCCAGCAGCACCCGGGACAGGGGGCTCAATCAGCCCCAGCATTTT. The gene calls are TRBV5-6 and TRBJ1-5; 12 nucleotides align to TRBD1. The CDR3 totals 16 residues. V lost 4 bases, J lost 3 bases, and 5 bases stayed unmatched. CDR1 and CDR2 (germline): SGHDT, YYEEEE.

CDR3 DNA sequence: TGTGCCAGCAGCCAACTAGCGGGACTTCCCAATGAGCAGTTCTTC. It yields the protein CASSQLAGLPNEQFF. The rearrangement joins TRBV5-4 to TRBJ2-1; 10 bases are a match to TRBD2. V lost 4 bases, J lost 6 bases, and 7 bases stayed unmatched. Germline CDR1 is SGHNT and CDR2 is YYREEE (reference sequence). The CDR3 is made up of 15 amino acids.

The V call is TRBV7-2, the J call TRBJ2-5; 12 nucleotides match TRBD2. Germline V CDR1 and CDR2: SGHTA, FQGNSA. After removal of 4 bases from V and 5 bases from J, the junction contained 5 bases not matched to a gene. The CDR3 has 15 residues. The CDR3: CASSSSGRAWETQYF. Written as DNA, the CDR3 is TGTGCCAGCAGCTCTAGCGGGAGGGCTTGGGAGACCCAGTACTTC. Supplemented by reference TRBV7-2 and TRBJ2-5, the full variable domain reads GAGVSQSPSNKVTEKGKDVELRCDPISGHTALYWYRQSLGQGLEFLIYFQGNSAPDKSGLPSDRFSAERTGGSVSTLTIQRTQQEDSAVYLCASSSSGRAWETQYFGPGTRLLVL.

The genes are TRBV5-1 and TRBJ2-1; 7 nucleotides match TRBD2. The CDR3 has 15 amino acids. From germline, CDR1 is SGHRS and CDR2 YFSETQ. V was pared by 0 bases and J by 2 bases, with 2 bases of the junction left unmatched. CDR3 residues: CASSLGAGAYNEQFF. The CDR3 DNA follows: TGCGCCAGCAGCTTGGGGGCGGGAGCCTACAATGAGCAGTTCTTC. Filled out from reference TRBV5-1 and TRBJ2-1, the complete variable domain reads KAGVTQTPRYLIKTRGQQVTLSCSPISGHRSVSWYQQTPGQGLQFLFEYFSETQRNKGNFPGRFSGRQFSNSRSEMNVSTLELGDSALYLCASSLGAGAYNEQFFGPGTRLTVL.

The chain employs TRBV5-1 and TRBJ1-3; possible D gene TRBD1, 5 bases. Trimming took off 0 bases at V and 2 bases at J, with 12 bases between the two ends. The CDR3 covers 16 residues. CDR1 is SGHRS and CDR2 is YFSETQ in the germline V gene. CDR3 in amino acids: CASSLAIGGAGNTIYF. CDR3 DNA sequence: TGCGCCAGCAGCTTGGCCATTGGGGGGGCTGGAAACACCATATATTTT.

This sequence joins TRBV29-1 and TRBJ2-6; a possible D gene is TRBD1 (6 bases). This CDR3 contains 18 residues. Per germline, CDR1 SQVTM and CDR2 ANQGSEA. Trimming cost V 4 bases and J 0 bases, with 19 bases left between them. CDR3 in DNA: TGCAGCGTTGGAGGGGACACTAAAACCCGCTCTGGGGCCAACGTCCTGACTTTC. Protein: CSVGGDTKTRSGANVLTF.